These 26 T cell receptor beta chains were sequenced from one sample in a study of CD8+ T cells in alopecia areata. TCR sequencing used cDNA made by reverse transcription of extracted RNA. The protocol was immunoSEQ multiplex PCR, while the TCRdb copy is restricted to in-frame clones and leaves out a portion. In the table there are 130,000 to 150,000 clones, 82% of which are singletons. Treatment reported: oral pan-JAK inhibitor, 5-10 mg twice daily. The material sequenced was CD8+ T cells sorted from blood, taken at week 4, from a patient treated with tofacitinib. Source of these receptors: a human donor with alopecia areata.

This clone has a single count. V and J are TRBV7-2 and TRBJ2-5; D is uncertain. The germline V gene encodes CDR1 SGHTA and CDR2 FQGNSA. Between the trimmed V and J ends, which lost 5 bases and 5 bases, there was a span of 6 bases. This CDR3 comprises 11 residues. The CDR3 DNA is TGTGCCAGCAGCCATCGGGAGACCCAGTACTTC. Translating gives CASSHRETQYF. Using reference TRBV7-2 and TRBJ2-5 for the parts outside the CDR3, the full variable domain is GAGVSQSPSNKVTEKGKDVELRCDPISGHTALYWYRQSLGQGLEFLIYFQGNSAPDKSGLPSDRFSAERTGGSVSTLTIQRTQQEDSAVYLCASSHRETQYFGPGTRLLVL.

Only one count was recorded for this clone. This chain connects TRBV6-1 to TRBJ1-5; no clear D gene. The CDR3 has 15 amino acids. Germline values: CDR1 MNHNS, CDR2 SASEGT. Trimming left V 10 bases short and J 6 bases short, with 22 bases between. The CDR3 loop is CATYSGWDRVQPQHF. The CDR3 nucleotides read TGTGCCACCTACAGTGGATGGGATAGGGTTCAGCCCCAGCATTTT.

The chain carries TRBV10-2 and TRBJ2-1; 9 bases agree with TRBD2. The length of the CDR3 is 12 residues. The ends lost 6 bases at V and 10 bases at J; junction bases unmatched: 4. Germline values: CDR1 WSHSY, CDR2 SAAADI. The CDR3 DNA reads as TGCGCCAGCAGGAACCTAGCGGGGGAGCAGTTCTTC. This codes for CASRNLAGEQFF.

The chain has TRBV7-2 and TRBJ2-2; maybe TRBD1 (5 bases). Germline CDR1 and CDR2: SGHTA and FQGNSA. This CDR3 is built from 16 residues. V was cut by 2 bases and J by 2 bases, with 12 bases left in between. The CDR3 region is CASSLNIRVNTGELFF. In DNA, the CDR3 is TGTGCCAGCAGCTTAAATATCAGGGTCAACACCGGGGAGCTGTTTTTT.

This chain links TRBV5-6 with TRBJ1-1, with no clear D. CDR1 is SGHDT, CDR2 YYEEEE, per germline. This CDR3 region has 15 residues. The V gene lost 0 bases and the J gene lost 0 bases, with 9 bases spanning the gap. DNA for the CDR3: TGTGCCAGCAGCTTGGGACACCTCTTGAACACTGAAGCTTTCTTT. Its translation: CASSLGHLLNTEAFF. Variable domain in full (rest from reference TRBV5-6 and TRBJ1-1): DAGVTQSPTHLIKTRGQQVTLRCSPKSGHDTVSWYQQALGQGPQFIFQYYEEEERQRGNFPDRFSGHQFPNYSSELNVNALLLGDSALYLCASSLGHLLNTEAFFGQGTRLTVV.

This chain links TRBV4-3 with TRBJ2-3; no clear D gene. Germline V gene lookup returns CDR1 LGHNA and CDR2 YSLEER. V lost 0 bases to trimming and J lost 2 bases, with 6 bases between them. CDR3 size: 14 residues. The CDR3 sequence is CASSQDTTTDTQYF. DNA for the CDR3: TGCGCCAGCAGCCAAGACACCACCACAGATACGCAGTATTTT.

The CDR3 coding sequence is TGTGCCAGCAGTTACTCCCCTACCGGGGAGCTGTTTTTT. Translated: CASSYSPTGELFF. The gene calls are TRBV6-5 and TRBJ2-2; no clear D. V was clipped by 0 bases and J by 5 bases, with 4 bases between them. The CDR3 sequence is 13 residues long. Germline-derived CDR1 and CDR2 are MNHEY and SVGAGI.

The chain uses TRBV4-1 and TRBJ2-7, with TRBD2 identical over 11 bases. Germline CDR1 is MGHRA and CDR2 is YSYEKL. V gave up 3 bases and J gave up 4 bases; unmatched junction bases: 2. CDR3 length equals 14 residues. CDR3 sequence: CASSHTSGGYEQYF. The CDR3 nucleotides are TGCGCCAGCAGCCACACTAGCGGGGGATACGAGCAGTACTTC.

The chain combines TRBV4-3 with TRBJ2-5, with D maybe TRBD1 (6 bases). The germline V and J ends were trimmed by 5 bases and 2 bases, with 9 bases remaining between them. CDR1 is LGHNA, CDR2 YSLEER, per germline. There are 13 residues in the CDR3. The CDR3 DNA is TGCGCCAGCAGCGACAGGCAACAAGAGACCCAGTACTTC. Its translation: CASSDRQQETQYF.

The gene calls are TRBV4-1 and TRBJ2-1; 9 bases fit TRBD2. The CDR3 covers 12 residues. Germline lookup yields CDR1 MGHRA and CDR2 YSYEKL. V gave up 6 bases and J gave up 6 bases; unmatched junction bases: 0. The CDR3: CASRAGGNEQFF. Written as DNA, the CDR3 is TGCGCCAGCAGAGCGGGGGGCAATGAGCAGTTCTTC.

The CDR3 protein is CASSSLTYEQYF. Here the CDR3 DNA reads TGTGCCAGCAGCTCCCTGACCTACGAGCAGTACTTC. The chain links TRBV7-9 to TRBJ2-5; D gene ambiguous. The DNA end lines up better with TRBJ2-7; the J call may be wrong. Germline V CDR1 and CDR2: SEHNR, FQNEAQ (reference sequence). CDR3 length equals 12 residues.

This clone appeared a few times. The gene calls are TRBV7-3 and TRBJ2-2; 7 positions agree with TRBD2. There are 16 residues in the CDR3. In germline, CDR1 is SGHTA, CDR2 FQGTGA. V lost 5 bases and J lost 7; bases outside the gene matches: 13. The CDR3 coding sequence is TGTGCCAGCAGCCCCTTGAGCGGGGCCGCAGGCGGGGAGCTGTTTTTT. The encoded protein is CASSPLSGAAGGELFF.

CDR3 bases: TGTGCCAGCTCACTCCGGGCTTGGAGCTCCTACAATGAGCAGTTCTTC. Translating gives CASSLRAWSSYNEQFF. V usage is TRBV18 and J usage is TRBJ2-1, with D hard to call. V lost 4 bases, J lost 0 bases, and 13 bases lay in between. Germline V gives CDR1 KGHSH, CDR2 LQKENI. The CDR3 loop spans 16 amino acids.

The CDR3 nucleotides read TGTGCCAGCAGTTACTACGGCTCGGGAGGGCCCCAGCATTTT. Translating gives CASSYYGSGGPQHF. The chain joins TRBV6-5 to TRBJ1-5; no firm D call. Trimming removed 1 base at V and 9 bases at J, with 13 bases between. This CDR3 is 14 amino acids long. Per the germline V gene, CDR1 is MNHEY and CDR2 is SVGAGI.

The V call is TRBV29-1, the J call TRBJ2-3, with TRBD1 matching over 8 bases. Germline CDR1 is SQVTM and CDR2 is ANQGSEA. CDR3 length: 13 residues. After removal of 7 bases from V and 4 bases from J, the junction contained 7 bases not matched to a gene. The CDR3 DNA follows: TGCAGCGCACCGGACAGGGCCTCAGATACGCAGTATTTT. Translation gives CSAPDRASDTQYF.

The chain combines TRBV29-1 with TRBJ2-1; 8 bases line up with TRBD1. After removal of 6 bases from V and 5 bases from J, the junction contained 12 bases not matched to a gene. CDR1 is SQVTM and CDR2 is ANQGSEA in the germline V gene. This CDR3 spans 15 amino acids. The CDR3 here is CSVKARDRLHNEQFF. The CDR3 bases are TGCAGCGTGAAGGCCCGGGACAGGCTTCACAATGAGCAGTTCTTC.

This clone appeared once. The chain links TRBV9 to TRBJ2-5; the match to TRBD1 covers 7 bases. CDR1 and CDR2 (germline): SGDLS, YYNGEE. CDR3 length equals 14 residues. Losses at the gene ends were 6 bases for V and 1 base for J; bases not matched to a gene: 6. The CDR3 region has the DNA TGTGCCAGCAACCCAGGGACAGTCCAAGAGACCCAGTACTTC. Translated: CASNPGTVQETQYF. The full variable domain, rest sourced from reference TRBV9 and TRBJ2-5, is DSGVTQTPKHLITATGQRVTLRCSPRSGDLSVYWYQQSLDQGLQFLIQYYNGEERAKGNILERFSAQQFPDLHSELNLSSLELGDSALYFCASNPGTVQETQYFGPGTRLLVL.

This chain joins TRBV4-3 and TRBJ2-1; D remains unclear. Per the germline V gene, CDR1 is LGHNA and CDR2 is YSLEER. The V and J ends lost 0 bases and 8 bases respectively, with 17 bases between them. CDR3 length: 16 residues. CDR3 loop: CASSQDVRVPFDEQFF. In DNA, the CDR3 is TGCGCCAGCAGCCAAGATGTAAGGGTGCCGTTCGATGAGCAGTTCTTC.

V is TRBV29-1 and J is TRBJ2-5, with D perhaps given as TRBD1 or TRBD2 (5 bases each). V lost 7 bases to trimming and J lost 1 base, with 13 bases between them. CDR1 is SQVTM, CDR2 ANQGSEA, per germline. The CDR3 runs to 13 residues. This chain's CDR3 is CSALQDSQETQYF. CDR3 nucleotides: TGCAGCGCTTTACAGGACTCCCAAGAGACCCAGTACTTC.

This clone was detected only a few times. CDR3 DNA sequence: TGTGCCAGCAGCTTAGCGCCCCAAGATCCGGCCGGGGAGCTGTTTTTT. It is translated as CASSLAPQDPAGELFF. The V gene is TRBV7-9, the J gene TRBJ2-2; D unresolved. The length of the CDR3 is 16 residues. The germline V and J ends were trimmed by 0 bases and 6 bases, with 14 bases remaining between them. The germline V gene encodes CDR1 SEHNR and CDR2 FQNEAQ (reference sequence).

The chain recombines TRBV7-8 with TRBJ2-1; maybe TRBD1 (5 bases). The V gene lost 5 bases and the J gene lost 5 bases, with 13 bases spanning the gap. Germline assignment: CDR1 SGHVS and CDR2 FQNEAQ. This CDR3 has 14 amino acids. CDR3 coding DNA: TGTGCCAGCAGCCTCGTAGGGGTTGACAATGAGCAGTTCTTC. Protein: CASSLVGVDNEQFF.

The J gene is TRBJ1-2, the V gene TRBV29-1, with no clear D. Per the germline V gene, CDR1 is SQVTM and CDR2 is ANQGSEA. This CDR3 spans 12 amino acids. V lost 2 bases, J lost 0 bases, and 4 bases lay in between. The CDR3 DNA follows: TGCAGCGTTGAATCCTCTAACTATGGCTACACCTTC. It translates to CSVESSNYGYTF.

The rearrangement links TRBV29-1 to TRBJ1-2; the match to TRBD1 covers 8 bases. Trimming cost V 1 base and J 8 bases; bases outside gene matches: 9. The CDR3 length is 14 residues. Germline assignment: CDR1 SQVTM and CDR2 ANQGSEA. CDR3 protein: CSVEAGGESWGYTF. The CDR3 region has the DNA TGCAGCGTTGAAGCAGGGGGCGAGAGTTGGGGCTACACCTTC.

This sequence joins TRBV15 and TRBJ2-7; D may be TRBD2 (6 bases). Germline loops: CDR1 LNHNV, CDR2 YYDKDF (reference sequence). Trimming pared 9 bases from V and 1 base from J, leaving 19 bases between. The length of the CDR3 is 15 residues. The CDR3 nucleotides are TGTGCCACGAGAGGGGTAGACGGGGGATCCTACGAGCAGTACTTC. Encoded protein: CATRGVDGGSYEQYF.

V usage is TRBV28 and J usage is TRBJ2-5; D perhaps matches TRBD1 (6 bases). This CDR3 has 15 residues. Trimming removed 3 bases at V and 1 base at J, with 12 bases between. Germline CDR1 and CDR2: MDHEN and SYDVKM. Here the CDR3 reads CASSFTGLIQETQYF. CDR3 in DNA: TGTGCCAGCAGTTTCACAGGGCTGATCCAAGAGACCCAGTACTTC.

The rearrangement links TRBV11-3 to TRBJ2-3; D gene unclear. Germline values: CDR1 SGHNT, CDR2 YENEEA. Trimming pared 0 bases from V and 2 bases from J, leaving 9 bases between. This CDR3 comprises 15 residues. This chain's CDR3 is CASSLDGYPTDTQYF. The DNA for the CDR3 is TGTGCCAGCAGCTTAGATGGGTACCCCACAGATACGCAGTATTTT.